This T cell receptor beta chain is drawn from a study of blood T cell repertoires in COVID-19. The CDR3 is 15 amino acids. From germline, CDR1 is DFQATT and CDR2 SNEGSKA (reference sequence). V was pared by 3 bases and J by 6 bases, with 7 bases of the junction left unmatched. Produced via immunoSEQ multiplex PCR; TCRdb's table is partial and in-frame only. The data hold roughly 130,000 clones, with around three quarters observed a single time. This rearrangement joins TRBV20-1 to TRBJ2-4; TRBD2 agrees at 11 bases. The sample comprised peripheral blood. The sequence derives from an elderly man with acute or convalescent COVID-19. The CDR3: CSASPTGTSGNIQYF. As DNA, the CDR3 is TGCAGTGCTAGTCCCACCGGGACTAGCGGAAACATTCAGTACTTC.